The following is a TCR beta chain sequence with its context. The antigen is unknown. The sample carries other DNA sequences with the same CDR3. The data belong to a study of OX40 agonist ivuxolimab in advanced cancers. Study-level background: The patients got ivuxolimab, which is an agonistic anti-OX40 (CD134) antibody. The study's findings and limits: Among some nonresponders, normalized T-cell clonal expansion was also low. CD8+ T cells were the subset that, on average, had more expanded clones than CD4+. Among expanded peripheral T cells, antigen specificity went undetermined.

Profiled with immunoSEQ multiplex PCR; TCRdb holds only in-frame clones, not every one. The sample consists of some 45,000 clones, more than 75% of them appearing once. The germline gives CDR1 MGHRA, CDR2 YSYEKL. The CDR3 has 13 amino acids. V lost 0 bases and J lost 8, with 8 bases in between. The clonotype comes from an adult with an advanced solid tumor such as melanoma, head and neck, liver or kidney cancer. This chain connects TRBV4-1 to TRBJ1-5; D call uncertain. Source: CD4+ or CD8+ T cells sorted from blood, taken in a trial of the OX40 agonist ivuxolimab. The CDR3 nucleotides read TGCGCCAGCAGCCAAGACCGGGAGGAGCCCCAGCATTTT. Translated: CASSQDREEPQHF.